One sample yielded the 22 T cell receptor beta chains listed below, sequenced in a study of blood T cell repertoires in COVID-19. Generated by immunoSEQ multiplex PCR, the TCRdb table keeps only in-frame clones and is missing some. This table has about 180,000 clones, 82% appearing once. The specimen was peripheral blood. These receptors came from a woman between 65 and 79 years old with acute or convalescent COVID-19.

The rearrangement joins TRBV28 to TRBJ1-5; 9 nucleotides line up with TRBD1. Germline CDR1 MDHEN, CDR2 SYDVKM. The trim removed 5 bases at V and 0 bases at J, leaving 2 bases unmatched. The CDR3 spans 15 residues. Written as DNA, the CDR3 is TGTGCCAGCAGTGGGACAGGGAGTAGCAATCAGCCCCAGCATTTT. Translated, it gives CASSGTGSSNQPQHF. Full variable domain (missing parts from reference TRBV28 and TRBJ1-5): DVKVTQSSRYLVKRTGEKVFLECVQDMDHENMFWYRQDPGLGLRLIYFSYDVKMKEKGDIPEGYSVSREKKERFSLILESASTNQTSMYLCASSGTGSSNQPQHFGDGTRLSIL.

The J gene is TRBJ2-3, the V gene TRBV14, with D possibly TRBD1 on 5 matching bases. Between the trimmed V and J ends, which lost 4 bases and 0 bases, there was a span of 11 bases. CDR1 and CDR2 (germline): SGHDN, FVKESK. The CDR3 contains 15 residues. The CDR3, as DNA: TGTGCCAGCAGCCGGGGCCAGCCTAGCACAGATACGCAGTATTTT. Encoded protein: CASSRGQPSTDTQYF.

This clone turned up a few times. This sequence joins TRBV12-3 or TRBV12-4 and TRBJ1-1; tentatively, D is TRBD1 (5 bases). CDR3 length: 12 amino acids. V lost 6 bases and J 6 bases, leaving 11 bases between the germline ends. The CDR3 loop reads CASSPGLSEAFF. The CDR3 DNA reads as TGTGCCAGCAGCCCAGGGCTATCTGAAGCTTTCTTT.

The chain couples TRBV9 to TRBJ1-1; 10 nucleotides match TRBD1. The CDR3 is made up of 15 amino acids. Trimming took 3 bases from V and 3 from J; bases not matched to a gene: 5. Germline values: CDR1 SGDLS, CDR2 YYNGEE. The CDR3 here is CASSDFGTGDTEAFF. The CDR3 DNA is TGTGCCAGCAGCGATTTCGGGACAGGGGACACTGAAGCTTTCTTT.

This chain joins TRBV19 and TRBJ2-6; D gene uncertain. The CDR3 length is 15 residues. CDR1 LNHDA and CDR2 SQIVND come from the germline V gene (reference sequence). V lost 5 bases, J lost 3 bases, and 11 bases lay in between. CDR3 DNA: TGTGCCAGTAGTCTCCTCGGTGGTGGGGCCAACGTCCTGACTTTC. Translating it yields CASSLLGGGANVLTF.

The CDR3 sequence: CASSSGPSSNQPQHF. The CDR3 nucleotides are TGTGCCAGCAGTTCAGGGCCAAGTAGCAATCAGCCCCAGCATTTT. This chain links TRBV6-5 with TRBJ1-5; perhaps TRBD1 as D (5 bases). CDR3 length: 15 residues. The germline V gene encodes CDR1 MNHEY and CDR2 SVGAGI. V was trimmed by 4 bases and J by 0 bases, leaving 10 bases between them.

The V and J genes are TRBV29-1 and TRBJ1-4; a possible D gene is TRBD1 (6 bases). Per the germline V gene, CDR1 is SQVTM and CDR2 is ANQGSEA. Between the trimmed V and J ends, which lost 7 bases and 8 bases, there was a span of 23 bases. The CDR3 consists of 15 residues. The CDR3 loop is CSGLLVQGWGEKLFF. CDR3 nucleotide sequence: TGCAGCGGCCTCCTTGTACAGGGATGGGGAGAAAAACTGTTTTTT. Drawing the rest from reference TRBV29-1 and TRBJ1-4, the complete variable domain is SAVISQKPSRDICQRGTSLTIQCQVDSQVTMMFWYRQQPGQSLTLIATANQGSEATYESGFVIDKFPISRPNLTFSTLTVSNMSPEDSSIYLCSGLLVQGWGEKLFFGSGTQLSVL.

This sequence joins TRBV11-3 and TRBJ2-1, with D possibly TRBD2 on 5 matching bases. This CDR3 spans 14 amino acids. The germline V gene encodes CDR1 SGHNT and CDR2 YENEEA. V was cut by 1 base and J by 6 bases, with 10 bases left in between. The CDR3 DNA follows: TGTGCCAGCAGCTTAGGAGGGATAGGCAATGAGCAGTTCTTC. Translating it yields CASSLGGIGNEQFF.

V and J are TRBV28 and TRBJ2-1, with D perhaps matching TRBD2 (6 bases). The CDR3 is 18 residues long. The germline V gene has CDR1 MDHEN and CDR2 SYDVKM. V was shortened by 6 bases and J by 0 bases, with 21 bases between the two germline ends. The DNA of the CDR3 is TGTGCCAGCAGAAAATTCCCGGGACTTGGGAGCTCCTACAATGAGCAGTTCTTC. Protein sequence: CASRKFPGLGSSYNEQFF.

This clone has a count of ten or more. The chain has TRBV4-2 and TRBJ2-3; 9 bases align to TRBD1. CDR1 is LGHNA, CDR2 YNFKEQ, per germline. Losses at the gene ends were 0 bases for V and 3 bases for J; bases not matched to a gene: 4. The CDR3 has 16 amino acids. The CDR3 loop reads CASSQDWGQGTDTQYF. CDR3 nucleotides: TGTGCCAGCAGCCAAGATTGGGGACAGGGTACAGATACGCAGTATTTT.

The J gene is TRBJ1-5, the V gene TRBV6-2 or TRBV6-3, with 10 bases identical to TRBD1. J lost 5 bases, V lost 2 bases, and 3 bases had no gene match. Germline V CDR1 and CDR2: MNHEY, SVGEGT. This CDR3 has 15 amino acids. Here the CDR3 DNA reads TGTGCCAGCAGTTACCCCGGACAGGGGGATCAGCCCCAGCATTTT. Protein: CASSYPGQGDQPQHF.

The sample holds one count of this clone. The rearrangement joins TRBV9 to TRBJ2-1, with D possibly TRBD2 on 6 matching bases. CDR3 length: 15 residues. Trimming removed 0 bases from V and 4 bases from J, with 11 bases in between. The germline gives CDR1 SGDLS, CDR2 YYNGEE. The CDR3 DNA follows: TGTGCCAGCAGCGTAGAACTAGCCGAATACAATGAGCAGTTCTTC. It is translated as CASSVELAEYNEQFF.

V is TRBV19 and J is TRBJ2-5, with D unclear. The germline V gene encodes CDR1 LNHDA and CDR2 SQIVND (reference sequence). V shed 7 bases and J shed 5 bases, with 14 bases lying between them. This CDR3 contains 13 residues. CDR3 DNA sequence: TGTGCCAGTACCCAAACGGTGGGCGAGACCCAGTACTTC. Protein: CASTQTVGETQYF. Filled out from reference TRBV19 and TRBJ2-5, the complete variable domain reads DGGITQSPKYLFRKEGQNVTLSCEQNLNHDAMYWYRQDPGQGLRLIYYSQIVNDFQKGDIAEGYSVSREKKESFPLTVTSAQKNPTAFYLCASTQTVGETQYFGPGTRLLVL.

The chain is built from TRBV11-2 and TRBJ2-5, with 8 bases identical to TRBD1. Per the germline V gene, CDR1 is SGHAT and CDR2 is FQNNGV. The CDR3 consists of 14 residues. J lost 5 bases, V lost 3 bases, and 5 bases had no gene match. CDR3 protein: CASSLERTGETQYF. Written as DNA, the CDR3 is TGTGCCAGCAGCTTGGAACGGACAGGGGAGACCCAGTACTTC. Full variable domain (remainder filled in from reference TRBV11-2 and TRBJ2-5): EAGVAQSPRYKIIEKRQSVAFWCNPISGHATLYWYQQILGQGPKLLIQFQNNGVVDDSQLPKDRFSAERLKGVDSTLKIQPAKLEDSAVYLCASSLERTGETQYFGPGTRLLVL.

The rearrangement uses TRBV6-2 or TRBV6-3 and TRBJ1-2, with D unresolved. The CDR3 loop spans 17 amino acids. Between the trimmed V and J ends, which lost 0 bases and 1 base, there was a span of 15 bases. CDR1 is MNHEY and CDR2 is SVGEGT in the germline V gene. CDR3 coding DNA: TGTGCCAGCAGTTACTCCCAATCGCGAGCACTTAACTATGGCTACACCTTC. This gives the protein CASSYSQSRALNYGYTF.

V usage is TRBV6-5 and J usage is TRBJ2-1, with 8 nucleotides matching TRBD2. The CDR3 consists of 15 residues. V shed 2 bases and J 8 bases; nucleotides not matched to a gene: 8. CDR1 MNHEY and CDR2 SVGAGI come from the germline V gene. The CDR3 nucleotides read TGTGCCAGCAGTTACGGCCCTAGCGGGTTCGATGAGCAGTTCTTC. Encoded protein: CASSYGPSGFDEQFF.

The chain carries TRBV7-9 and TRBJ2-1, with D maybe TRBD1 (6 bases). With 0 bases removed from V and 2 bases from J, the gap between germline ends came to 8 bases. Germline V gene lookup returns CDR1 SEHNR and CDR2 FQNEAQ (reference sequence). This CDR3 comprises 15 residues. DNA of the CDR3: TGTGCCAGCAGCTTAGCAGGGGGTCCCTACAATGAGCAGTTCTTC. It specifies CASSLAGGPYNEQFF.

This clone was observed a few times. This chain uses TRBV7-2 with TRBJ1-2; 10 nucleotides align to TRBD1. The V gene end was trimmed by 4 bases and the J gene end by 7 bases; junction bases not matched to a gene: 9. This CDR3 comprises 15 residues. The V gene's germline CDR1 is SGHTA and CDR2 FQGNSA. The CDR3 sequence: CASSSPDRGSGGYTF. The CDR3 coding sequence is TGTGCCAGCAGCTCACCGGACAGGGGGAGTGGTGGCTACACCTTC.

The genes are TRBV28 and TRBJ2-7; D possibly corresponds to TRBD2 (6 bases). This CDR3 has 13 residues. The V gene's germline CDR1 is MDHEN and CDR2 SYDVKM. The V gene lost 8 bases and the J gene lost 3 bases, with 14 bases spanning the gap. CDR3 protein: CASSGTRFYEQYF. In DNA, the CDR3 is TGTGCCAGCTCTGGGACTCGCTTCTACGAGCAGTACTTC.

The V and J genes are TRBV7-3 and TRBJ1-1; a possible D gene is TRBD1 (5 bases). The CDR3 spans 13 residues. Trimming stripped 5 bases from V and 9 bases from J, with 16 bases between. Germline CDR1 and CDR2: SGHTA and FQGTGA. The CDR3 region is CASSLLSTAQAFF. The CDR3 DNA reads TGTGCCAGCAGCCTCCTCTCGACAGCTCAAGCTTTCTTT.

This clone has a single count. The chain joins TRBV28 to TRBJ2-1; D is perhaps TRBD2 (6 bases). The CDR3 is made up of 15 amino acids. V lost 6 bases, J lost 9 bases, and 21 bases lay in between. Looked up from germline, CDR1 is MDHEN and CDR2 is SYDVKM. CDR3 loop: CASSLTGLPLGEQFF. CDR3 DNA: TGTGCCAGCAGCTTAACGGGACTGCCCCTTGGTGAGCAGTTCTTC.

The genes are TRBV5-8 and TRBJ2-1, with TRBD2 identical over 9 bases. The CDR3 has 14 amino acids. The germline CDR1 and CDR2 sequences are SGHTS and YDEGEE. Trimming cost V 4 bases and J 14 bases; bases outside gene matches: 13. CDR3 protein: CASSRGVAGAGEFF. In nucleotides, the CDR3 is TGTGCCAGCAGCCGTGGAGTAGCGGGGGCCGGGGAGTTCTTC.